One T cell receptor beta chain is described in this entry. Its antigen is unidentified. Sequenced by immunoSEQ multiplex PCR; TCRdb stores in-frame clones only, minus some. Among a few million clones listed, about 94% were seen once. The sample comes from a study of shared clonotypes between healthy human individuals. Study context: CD4 naive cells filled three plates per donor, CD4 memory three, CD8 naive two and CD8 memory one. Findings and limits, study-wide: Researchers found naive subsets generally carried larger estimated richness than memory subsets. A few donors showed sharing of roughly 5% of naive CD4 clonotypes.

CDR3 length equals 16 residues. From germline, CDR1 is LNHDA and CDR2 SQIVND (reference sequence). The trim removed 3 bases at V and 1 base at J, leaving 6 bases unmatched. Naive CD8 populations comprised CD45RO-negative cells positively selected for CCR7, excluding terminally differentiated effector memory CD45RA+ cells. The sequenced sample consisted of naive CD8+ T cells from PBMCs. J is TRBJ1-5 and V is TRBV19, with 7 bases matching TRBD1. The TCR sequence derives from a man aged 18 to 29 in good health. Some clones in this sample may be carry-over from other donors' samples. The CDR3 DNA follows: TGTGCCAGTAGTATCAGGGGGTCTGCAAGCAATCAGCCCCAGCATTTT. It is translated as CASSIRGSASNQPQHF.